The 15 T cell receptor beta chains below were found in one sample sequenced in a study of T cells after yellow fever vaccination. TCRdb fed the 5' RACE reads into MiXCR, producing one record per CDR3 protein. The sample lists 500,000 to 550,000 distinct CDR3 sequences, about a fifth occurring once. The specimen was PBMCs, collected approximately 22 days after the first yellow fever vaccination. These receptors originate from a man between 18 and 35 years old who received the YFV17D yellow fever vaccine.

A few counts support this clonotype. The chain recombines TRBV12-3 or TRBV12-4 with TRBJ1-1, with 8 bases lining up with TRBD1. The CDR3 contains 15 residues. With 2 bases clipped from V and 5 bases from J, the junction kept 7 bases outside the gene matches. The CDR3 DNA reads TGTGCCAGCAGTTTAACGCAGGGGGCGAGTACTGAAGCTTTCTTT. As protein: CASSLTQGASTEAFF.

This sequence joins TRBV5-1 and TRBJ2-1; 9 bases are a match to TRBD2. The V gene's germline CDR1 is SGHRS and CDR2 YFSETQ. This CDR3 spans 15 amino acids. J gave up 3 bases and V 6 bases, and 7 bases lay outside the gene matches. The CDR3 loop is CASTDGTSFYNEQFF. In DNA, the CDR3 is TGCGCCAGCACCGACGGGACTAGCTTCTACAATGAGCAGTTCTTC.

This rearrangement joins TRBV6-5 to TRBJ2-5; 7 nucleotides line up with TRBD1. This CDR3 comprises 16 residues. Germline CDR1 and CDR2: MNHEY and SVGAGI. J lost 0 bases, V lost 2 bases, and 6 bases had no gene match. The CDR3 nucleotides read TGTGCCAGCAGTTACGGCCACAGGGGATACCAAGAGACCCAGTACTTC. This gives the protein CASSYGHRGYQETQYF.

This clonotype was seen many times. The chain uses TRBV12-3 or TRBV12-4 and TRBJ1-1; 7 bases fit TRBD1. Trimming removed 5 bases from V and 4 bases from J; junction bases left unmatched: 7. This CDR3 comprises 14 residues. The CDR3 protein is CASSQQGLSTEAFF. The DNA for the CDR3 is TGTGCCAGCAGTCAACAGGGGCTGAGCACTGAAGCTTTCTTT.

The chain carries TRBV6-5 and TRBJ1-1; possible D gene TRBD1, 6 bases. V gave up 2 bases and J gave up 3 bases, with 13 bases separating them. The CDR3 extends over 15 amino acids. CDR1 and CDR2 from the germline V gene are MNHEY and SVGAGI. CDR3 protein: CASSYVGAGDTEAFF. In nucleotides, the CDR3 is TGTGCCAGCAGTTACGTGGGGGCCGGGGACACTGAAGCTTTCTTT.

This clonotype was seen a handful of times. This chain joins TRBV12-5 and TRBJ2-7, with 8 bases matching TRBD2. This CDR3 has 14 residues. The V gene end was trimmed by 6 bases and the J gene end by 4 bases; junction bases not matched to a gene: 8. Looked up from germline, CDR1 is LGHNT and CDR2 is FRNRAP. The CDR3 loop reads CASGPPRGGYEQYF. The CDR3, as DNA: TGTGCTAGTGGCCCCCCCCGGGGGGGTTACGAGCAGTACTTC.

The chain recombines TRBV18 with TRBJ1-6; the D gene is possibly TRBD1 (6 bases). The germline gives CDR1 KGHSH, CDR2 LQKENI. V was trimmed by 6 bases and J by 8 bases, leaving 14 bases between them. The CDR3 is 14 residues long. The CDR3 is CASSHREGDSPLHF. The CDR3 bases are TGTGCCAGCTCGCACAGGGAGGGGGATTCACCCCTCCACTTT. The full variable domain, its missing parts supplied by reference TRBV18 and TRBJ1-6, is NAGVMQNPRHLVRRRGQEARLRCSPMKGHSHVYWYRQLPEEGLKFMVYLQKENIIDESGMPKERFSAEFPKEGPSILRIQQVVRGDSAAYFCASSHREGDSPLHFGNGTRLTVT.

This clonotype was seen only a few times. The genes are TRBV7-2 and TRBJ2-2, with no clear D. The ends were cut back, 3 bases at V and 5 bases at J, with 10 bases in the middle. This CDR3 region has 14 residues. Germline-derived CDR1 and CDR2 are SGHTA and FQGNSA. The CDR3 protein is CASSFALGTGELFF. The CDR3, as DNA: TGTGCCAGCAGCTTCGCCCTAGGGACCGGGGAGCTGTTTTTT.

This chain joins TRBV7-3 and TRBJ2-4; D perhaps matches TRBD2 (6 bases). CDR3 length: 16 residues. The ends were cut back, 5 bases at V and 1 base at J, with 15 bases in the middle. Germline V gives CDR1 SGHTA, CDR2 FQGTGA. CDR3 region: CASSQGRAGAKNIQYF. The DNA for the CDR3 is TGTGCCAGCAGCCAAGGCCGGGCGGGGGCCAAAAACATTCAGTACTTC.

The chain employs TRBV4-3 and TRBJ2-7; a weak D match, TRBD1 (5 bases). Germline loops: CDR1 LGHNA, CDR2 YSLEER. With 0 bases removed from V and 5 bases from J, the gap between germline ends came to 11 bases. There are 14 residues in the CDR3. CDR3 sequence: CASSQDTGHDEQYF. CDR3 DNA: TGCGCCAGCAGCCAAGATACTGGACACGACGAGCAGTACTTC.

This clonotype appeared a few times. The V call is TRBV5-1, the J call TRBJ1-1; D call uncertain. The CDR3 spans 13 residues. Looked up from germline, CDR1 is SGHRS and CDR2 is YFSETQ. Trimming removed 0 bases at V and 7 bases at J, with 10 bases between. CDR3 region: CASSLASWGEAFF. The CDR3 nucleotides read TGCGCCAGCAGCTTGGCGAGTTGGGGTGAAGCTTTCTTT.

This clonotype has a count of ten or more. The chain employs TRBV4-2 and TRBJ1-5, with TRBD1 matching 7 bases. The CDR3 runs 16 residues. V was pared by 1 base and J by 5 bases, with 8 bases of the junction left unmatched. The germline gives CDR1 LGHNA, CDR2 YNFKEQ. DNA for the CDR3: TGTGCCAGCAGCCAAGTCGCGCAGGGGGGGTATCAGCCCCAGCATTTT. This codes for CASSQVAQGGYQPQHF.

This clonotype occurred a few times. J is TRBJ1-2 and V is TRBV29-1; unclear D gene. Germline loops: CDR1 SQVTM, CDR2 ANQGSEA. V was pared by 1 base and J by 7 bases, with 1 base between. The CDR3 loop spans 9 amino acids. CDR3 sequence reads: CSVEAGYTF. For the CDR3, the DNA is TGCAGCGTTGAAGCTGGCTACACCTTC.

The chain uses TRBV3-1 and TRBJ1-5, with 10 positions matching TRBD1. The J segment lost 7 bases and the V segment lost 8 bases, leaving 11 bases of the junction unmatched. The CDR3 has 15 amino acids. Per the germline V gene, CDR1 is LGHDT and CDR2 is YNNKEL (reference sequence). CDR3 sequence: CASSRGTGARQPQHF. The CDR3 DNA sequence: TGTGCCAGCTCGAGGGGGACAGGGGCTCGCCAGCCCCAGCATTTT.

The chain is built from TRBV20-1 and TRBJ2-1; D remains ambiguous. V was clipped by 3 bases and J by 3 bases, with 12 bases between them. The germline V gene has CDR1 DFQATT and CDR2 SNEGSKA (reference sequence). The CDR3 runs 14 residues. In nucleotides, the CDR3 is TGCAGTGCTAGGGGCGCAGCTCTCTACAATGAGCAGTTCTTC. This translates into CSARGAALYNEQFF.